The source of this T cell receptor beta chain is a study of blood T cell repertoires in COVID-19. About the study: COVID-19 samples collected from the United States, Italy and Spain covered acute and convalescent phases. PBMCs, B-cell-depleted T cells, or T cells were the source of the cDNA or gDNA that made up the material.

V lost 3 bases and J 4 bases, leaving 22 bases between the germline ends. This CDR3 is built from 17 residues. The V gene's germline CDR1 is KGHSH and CDR2 LQKENI. Original analysis: Reference gene primer amplification gave nucleated cell count estimates. Libraries were prepared by immunoSEQ multiplex PCR; TCRdb keeps only in-frame clonotypes and omits some of them. D and trimming were read from the DNA, whereas the V and J calls and clone size are those reported in that table. The data show about 36,000 clones, roughly nine tenths seen once. This rearrangement joins TRBV18 to TRBJ2-7, with D maybe TRBD1 (5 bases). The sample consisted of peripheral blood. The TCR was taken from a human donor in a cohort sampled during active COVID-19. CDR3 DNA sequence: TGTGCCAGCTCACCTGTCGGGCCGAACCCGAAGGGGTACGAGCAGTACTTC. Protein: CASSPVGPNPKGYEQYF.